The present T cell receptor (beta chain) was sequenced within a study of blood T cells in healthy people across ages. The study drew donors from healthy Caucasian individuals in Russia aged roughly 6 to 90. This clonotype occurred many times. V shed 0 bases and J 4 bases; nucleotides not matched to a gene: 14. Germline loops: CDR1 LGHNA, CDR2 YSLEER. The CDR3 runs 19 residues. A second PCR of 7 to 11 cycles used a sample-barcoded 5' primer and a J-beta primer mix. Every single cDNA molecule received a tag from a template-switch adaptor with 12 random nucleotides. Sequencing recovered at least 2.5 million CDR3-containing paired-end reads from each sample. TCRdb re-analysed the 5' RACE reads in MiXCR, keeping a single row per CDR3 protein. Here the sample spans approximately 700,000 distinct CDR3 sequences, roughly 32% being singletons.

Sequenced material: blood. The receptor was derived from an elderly woman in good health. The chain couples TRBV4-3 to TRBJ2-1; 8 bases match TRBD2. CDR3 sequence (DNA): TGCGCCAGCAGCCAAGATTATACCTACCGCGGGGGGAAGTACAATGAGCAGTTCTTC. Translating gives CASSQDYTYRGGKYNEQFF.